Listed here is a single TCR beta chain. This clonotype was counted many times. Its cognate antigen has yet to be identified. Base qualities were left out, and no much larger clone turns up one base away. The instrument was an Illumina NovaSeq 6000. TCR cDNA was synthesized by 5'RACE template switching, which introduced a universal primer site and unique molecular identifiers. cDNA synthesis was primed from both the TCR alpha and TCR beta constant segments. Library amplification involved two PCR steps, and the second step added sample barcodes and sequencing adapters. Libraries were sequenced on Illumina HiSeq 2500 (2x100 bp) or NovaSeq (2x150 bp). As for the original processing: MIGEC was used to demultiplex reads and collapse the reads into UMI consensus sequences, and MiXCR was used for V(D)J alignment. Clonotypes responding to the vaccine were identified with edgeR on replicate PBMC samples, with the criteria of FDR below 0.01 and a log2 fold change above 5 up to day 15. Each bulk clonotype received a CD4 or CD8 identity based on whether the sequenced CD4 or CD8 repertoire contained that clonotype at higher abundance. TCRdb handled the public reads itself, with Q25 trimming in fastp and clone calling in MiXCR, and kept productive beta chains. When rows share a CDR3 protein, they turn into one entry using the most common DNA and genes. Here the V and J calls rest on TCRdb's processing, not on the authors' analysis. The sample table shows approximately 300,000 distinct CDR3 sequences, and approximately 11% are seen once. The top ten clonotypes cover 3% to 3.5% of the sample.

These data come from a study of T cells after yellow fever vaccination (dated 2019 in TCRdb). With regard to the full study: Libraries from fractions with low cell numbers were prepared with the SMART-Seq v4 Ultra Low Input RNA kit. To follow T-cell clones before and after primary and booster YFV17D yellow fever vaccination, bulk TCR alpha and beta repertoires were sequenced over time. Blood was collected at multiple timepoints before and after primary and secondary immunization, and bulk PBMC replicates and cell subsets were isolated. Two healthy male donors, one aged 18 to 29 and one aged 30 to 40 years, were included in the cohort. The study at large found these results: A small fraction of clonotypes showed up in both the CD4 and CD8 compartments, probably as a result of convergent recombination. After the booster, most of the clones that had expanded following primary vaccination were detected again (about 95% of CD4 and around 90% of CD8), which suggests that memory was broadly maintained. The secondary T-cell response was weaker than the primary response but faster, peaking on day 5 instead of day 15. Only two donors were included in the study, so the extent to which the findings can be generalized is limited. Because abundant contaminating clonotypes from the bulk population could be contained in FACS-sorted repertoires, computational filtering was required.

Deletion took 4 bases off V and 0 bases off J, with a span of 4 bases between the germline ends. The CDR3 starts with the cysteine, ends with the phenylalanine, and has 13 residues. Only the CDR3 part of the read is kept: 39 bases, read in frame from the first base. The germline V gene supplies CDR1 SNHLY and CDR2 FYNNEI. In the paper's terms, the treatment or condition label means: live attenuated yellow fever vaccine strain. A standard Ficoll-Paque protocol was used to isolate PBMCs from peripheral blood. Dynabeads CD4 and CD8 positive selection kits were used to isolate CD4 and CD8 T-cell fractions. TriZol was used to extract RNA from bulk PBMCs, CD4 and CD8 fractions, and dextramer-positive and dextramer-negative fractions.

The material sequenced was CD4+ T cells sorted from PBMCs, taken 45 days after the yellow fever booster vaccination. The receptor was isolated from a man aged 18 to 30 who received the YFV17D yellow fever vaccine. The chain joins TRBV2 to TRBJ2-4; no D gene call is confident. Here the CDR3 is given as CASSAVAKNIQYF. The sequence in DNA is TGTGCCAGCAGTGCAGTAGCCAAAAACATTCAGTACTTC.